This entry concerns a single T cell receptor (beta chain). Antigen unknown. This sample stems from a study of glioma-infiltrating T cells after dendritic cell vaccination. V lost 4 bases to trimming and J lost 2 bases; unmatched junction nucleotides: 10. The CDR3 sequence is 16 residues long. The germline V gene encodes CDR1 SGHDT and CDR2 YYEEEE. The study's findings and limits: Only a small number of patients had complete blood and tumor samples.

TCRdb's copy holds only in-frame clones and misses some; the assay was immunoSEQ multiplex PCR. Of over 55,000 clones listed, 80% to 85% were seen once; the top ten hold approximately 7.9%. The material was blood, obtained before dendritic cell vaccination. The V and J genes are TRBV5-6 and TRBJ2-3; 7 nucleotides match TRBD1. The TCR sequence derives from a human donor with glioblastoma. CDR3: CASSPPGQRFTDTQYF. In nucleotides, the CDR3 is TGTGCCAGCAGCCCACCGGGACAGAGATTCACAGATACGCAGTATTTT.